This T cell receptor (beta chain) appears in the sequencing data of a study of Ad26.COV2.S vaccination and SARS-CoV-2 variants. Study overall: Vaccine-arm donor from the placebo-controlled COV1001 Ad26.COV2.S trial. Administration of Ad26.COV2.S was intramuscular, either once or twice 56 days apart.

Treatment: some 20 received Ad26.COV2.S at low or high dose, single or two shots; roughly five received placebo; per-sample allocation not given. Day 63 following the first vaccine or placebo injection was when the samples were taken. Whoever gave the sample was an adult aged 18-55 years in Boston. Assay used: immunoSEQ multiplex PCR; TCRdb lists only in-frame clones, some missing. The sample holds about 480,000 clones, 87% seen once. Trimming cost V 4 bases and J 7 bases, with 14 bases left between them. Germline loops: CDR1 SGHNT, CDR2 YENEEA. CDR3 length: 14 amino acids. The input for sequencing was peripheral blood, taken in a trial of Ad26.COV2.S vaccine versus placebo. The chain combines TRBV11-3 with TRBJ2-1; possible D gene TRBD2, 6 bases. This receptor was taken from a person aged 18-65 years who received the Ad26.COV2.S COVID-19 vaccine or a placebo. The CDR3 sequence: CASSSRAGGNEQFF. Here the CDR3 DNA reads TGTGCCAGCAGCTCCCGGGCCGGGGGTAATGAGCAGTTCTTC. The complete variable domain, with remaining parts taken from reference TRBV11-3 and TRBJ2-1, reads EAGVVQSPRYKIIEKKQPVAFWCNPISGHNTLYWYLQNLGQGPELLIRYENEEAVDDSQLPKDRFSAERLKGVDSTLKIQPAELGDSAVYLCASSSRAGGNEQFFGPGTRLTVL.